The source of this T cell receptor beta chain is a study of regulatory T cells in long-lasting Graves disease. Overall study context: Graves' patients diagnosed newly had used antithyroid drugs under 3 months.

This clonotype has just a few counts. Time point meaning: newly diagnosed GD, antithyroid drugs for less than 3 months. There was RNA extracted from PBMCs, and the TCR library was made from it. Per American Thyroid Association guidelines, Graves' disease was diagnosed. With iRepertoire HTBI primers and Arm-PCR of CDR3 regions, TCR beta libraries were built. TCRdb used MiXCR to reprocess the multiplex PCR reads, holding one entry per CDR3 protein. Of 500,000 to 700,000 distinct CDR3 sequences listed, about 16% are singletons. Germline CDR1 and CDR2: SGHTA and FQGTGA. The junction had 6 bases not matched to a gene; V was cut back by 5 bases and J by 6 bases. CDR3 size: 13 residues. The sample was also linked to a second study, of T cells in Graves' hyperthyroidism and ophthalmopathy. That publication notes: The model's output predicted ophthalmopathy at a median of approximately 6.5 months prior to onset.

Here the sequenced sample was peripheral blood mononuclear cells (PBMCs), taken at new diagnosis, from a patient treated with antithyroid drugs. The chain recombines TRBV7-3 with TRBJ1-2; TRBD1 matches 7 bases. The TCR originated in a woman in her twenties or thirties with Graves disease. The CDR3 nucleotides are TGTGCCAGCAGCGCGGGACAGACGGATGGCTACACCTTC. Translated: CASSAGQTDGYTF.